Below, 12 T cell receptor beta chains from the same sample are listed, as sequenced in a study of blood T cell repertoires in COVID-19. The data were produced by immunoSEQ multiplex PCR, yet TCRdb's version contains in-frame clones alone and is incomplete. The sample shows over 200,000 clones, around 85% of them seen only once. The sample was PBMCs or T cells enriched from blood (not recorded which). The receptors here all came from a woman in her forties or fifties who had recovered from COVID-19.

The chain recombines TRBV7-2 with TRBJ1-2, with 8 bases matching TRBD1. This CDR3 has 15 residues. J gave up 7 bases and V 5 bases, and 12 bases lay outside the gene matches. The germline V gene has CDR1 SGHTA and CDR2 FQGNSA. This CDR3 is CASSASTGTGFGYTF. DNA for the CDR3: TGTGCCAGCAGCGCCTCCACAGGGACAGGTTTTGGCTACACCTTC.

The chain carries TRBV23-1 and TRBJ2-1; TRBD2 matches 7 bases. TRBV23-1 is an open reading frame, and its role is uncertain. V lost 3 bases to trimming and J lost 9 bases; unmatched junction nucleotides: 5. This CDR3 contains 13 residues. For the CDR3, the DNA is TGCGCCAGCAGTCACGAATCGGGGGGTGAGCAGTTCTTC. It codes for CASSHESGGEQFF.

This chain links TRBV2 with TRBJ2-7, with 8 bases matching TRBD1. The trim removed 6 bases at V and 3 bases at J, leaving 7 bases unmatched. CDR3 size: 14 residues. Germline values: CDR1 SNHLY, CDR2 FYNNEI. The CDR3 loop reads CASSLQGDNYEQYF. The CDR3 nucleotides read TGTGCCAGCAGCCTACAGGGGGACAACTACGAGCAGTACTTC.

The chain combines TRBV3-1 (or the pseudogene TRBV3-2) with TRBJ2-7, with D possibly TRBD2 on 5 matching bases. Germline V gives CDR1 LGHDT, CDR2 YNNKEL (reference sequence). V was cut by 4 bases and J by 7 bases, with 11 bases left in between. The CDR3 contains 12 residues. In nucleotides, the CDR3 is TGTGCCAGCAGCCTTAATGGGGAGGAGCAGTACTTC. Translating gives CASSLNGEEQYF.

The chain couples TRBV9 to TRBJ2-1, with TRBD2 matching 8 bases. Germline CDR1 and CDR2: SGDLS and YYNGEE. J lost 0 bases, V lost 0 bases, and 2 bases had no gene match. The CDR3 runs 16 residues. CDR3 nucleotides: TGTGCCAGCAGCGTAGAACTAGCGGTCTCCTACAATGAGCAGTTCTTC. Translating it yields CASSVELAVSYNEQFF.

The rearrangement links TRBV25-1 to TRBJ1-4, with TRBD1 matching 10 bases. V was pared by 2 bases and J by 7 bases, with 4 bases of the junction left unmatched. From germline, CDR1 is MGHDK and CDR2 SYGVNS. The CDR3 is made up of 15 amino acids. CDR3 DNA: TGTGCCAGCAGTGAAACAGGACAGGGGGGTGAAAAACTGTTTTTT. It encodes CASSETGQGGEKLFF. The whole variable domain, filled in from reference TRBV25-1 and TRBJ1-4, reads EADIYQTPRYLVIGTGKKITLECSQTMGHDKMYWYQQDPGMELHLIHYSYGVNSTEKGDLSSESTVSRIRTEHFPLTLESARPSHTSQYLCASSETGQGGEKLFFGSGTQLSVL.

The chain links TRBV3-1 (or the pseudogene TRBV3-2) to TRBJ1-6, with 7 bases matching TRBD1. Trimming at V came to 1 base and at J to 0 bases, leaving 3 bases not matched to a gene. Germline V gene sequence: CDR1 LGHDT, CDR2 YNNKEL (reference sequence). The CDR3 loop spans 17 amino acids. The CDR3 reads CASSQAGQSSYNSPLHF. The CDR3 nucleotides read TGTGCCAGCAGCCAAGCGGGACAGAGCTCCTATAATTCACCCCTCCACTTT.

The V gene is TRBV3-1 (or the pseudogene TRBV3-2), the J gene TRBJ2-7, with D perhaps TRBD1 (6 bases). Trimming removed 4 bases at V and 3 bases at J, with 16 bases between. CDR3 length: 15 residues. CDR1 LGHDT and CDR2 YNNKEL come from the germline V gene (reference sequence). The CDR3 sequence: CASSLSSTGHYEQYF. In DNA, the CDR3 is TGTGCCAGCAGCCTCTCCTCCACAGGGCACTACGAGCAGTACTTC.

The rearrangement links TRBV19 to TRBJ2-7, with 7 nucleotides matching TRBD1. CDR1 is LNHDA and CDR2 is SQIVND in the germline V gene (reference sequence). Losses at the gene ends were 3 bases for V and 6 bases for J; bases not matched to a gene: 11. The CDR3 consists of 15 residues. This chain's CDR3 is CASSIPDRERGEQYF. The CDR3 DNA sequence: TGTGCCAGTAGTATCCCCGACAGGGAAAGGGGCGAGCAGTACTTC.

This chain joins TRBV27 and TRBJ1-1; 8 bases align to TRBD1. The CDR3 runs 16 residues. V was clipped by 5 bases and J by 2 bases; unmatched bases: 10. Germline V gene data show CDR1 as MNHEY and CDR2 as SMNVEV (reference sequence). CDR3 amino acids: CASSAIPQGANTEAFF. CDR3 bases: TGTGCCAGCAGTGCCATCCCGCAGGGGGCAAACACTGAAGCTTTCTTT.

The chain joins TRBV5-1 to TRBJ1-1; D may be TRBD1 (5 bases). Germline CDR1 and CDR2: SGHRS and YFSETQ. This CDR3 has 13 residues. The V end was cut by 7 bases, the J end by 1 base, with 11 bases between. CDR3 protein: CASHEQENTEAFF. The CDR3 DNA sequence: TGCGCCAGCCACGAACAGGAGAACACTGAAGCTTTCTTT.

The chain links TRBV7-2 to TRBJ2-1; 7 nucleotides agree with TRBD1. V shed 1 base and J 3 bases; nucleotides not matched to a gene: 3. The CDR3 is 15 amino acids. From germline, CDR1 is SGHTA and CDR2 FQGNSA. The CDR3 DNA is TGTGCCAGCAGCTTAGTAGGGGGCTACTACAATGAGCAGTTCTTC. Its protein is CASSLVGGYYNEQFF.